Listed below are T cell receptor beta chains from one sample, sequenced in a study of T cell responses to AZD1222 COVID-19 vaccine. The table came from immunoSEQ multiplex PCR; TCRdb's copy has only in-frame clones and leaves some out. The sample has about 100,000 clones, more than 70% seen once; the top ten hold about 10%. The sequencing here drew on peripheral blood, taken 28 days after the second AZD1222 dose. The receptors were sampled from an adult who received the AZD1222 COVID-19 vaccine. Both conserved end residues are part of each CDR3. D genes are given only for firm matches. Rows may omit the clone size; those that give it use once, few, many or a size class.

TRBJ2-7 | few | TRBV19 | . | TGTGCCAGTAGTCTTGGTCCAAGGGCCTACGAGCAGTACTTC | CASSLGPRAYEQYF
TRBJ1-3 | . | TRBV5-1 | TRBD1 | TGCGCCAGCAGCTTACTTGGACAGGGTACCGGAAACACCATATATTTT | CASSLLGQGTGNTIYF
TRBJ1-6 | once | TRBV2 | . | TGTGCCAGCAGTGAAGCGGGGCAGGTTTATAATTCACCCCTCCACTTT | CASSEAGQVYNSPLHF
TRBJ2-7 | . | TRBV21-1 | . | TGTGCCAGCAGCAGGGGACAGGGATTCACCTACGAGCAGTACTTC | CASSRGQGFTYEQYF
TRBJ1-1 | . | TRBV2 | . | TGTGCCAGCAGTGAAGGTCGGGGTTGGACTGAAGCTTTCTTT | CASSEGRGWTEAFF
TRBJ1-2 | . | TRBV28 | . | TGTGCCAGCAGTGCCCTTCCGGGCCCAGACTATGGCTACACCTTC | CASSALPGPDYGYTF
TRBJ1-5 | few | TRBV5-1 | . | TGCGCCAGCAGGTTGACAGAGAATCAGCCCCAGCATTTT | CASRLTENQPQHF
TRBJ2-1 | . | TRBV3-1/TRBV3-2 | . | TGTGCCAGCAGCCCCAGCCACATGAAGGCTGAGCAGTTCTTC | CASSPSHMKAEQFF
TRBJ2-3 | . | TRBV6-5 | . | TGTGCCAGCAGCCTACAGGGTGCCAGCGCAGATACGCAGTATTTT | CASSLQGASADTQYF
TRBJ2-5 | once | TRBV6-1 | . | TGTGCCTGCAGTGATGTCGGGGGCGGGGTAGAGACCCAGTACTTC | CACSDVGGGVETQYF
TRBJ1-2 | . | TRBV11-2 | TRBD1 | TGTGCCAGCAGCCGGGGACAGGGCTATGGCTACACCTTC | CASSRGQGYGYTF
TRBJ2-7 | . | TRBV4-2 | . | TGTGCCAGCAGCCAAGAGTTCAGCTACGAGCAGTACTTC | CASSQEFSYEQYF
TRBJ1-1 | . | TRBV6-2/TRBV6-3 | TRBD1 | TGTGCCAGCAGCCCTCCGTGGGGCAGGGGGCGGACTGAAGCTTTCTTT | CASSPPWGRGRTEAFF
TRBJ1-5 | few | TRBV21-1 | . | TGTGCCCAACAGGGACAGGGTCATAGTAGCAATCAGCCCCAGCATTTT | CAQQGQGHSSNQPQHF
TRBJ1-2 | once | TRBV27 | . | TGTGCCAGCAGTTTAAGGGGGATTCGTGGCTACACCTTC | CASSLRGIRGYTF
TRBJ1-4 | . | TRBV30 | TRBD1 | TGTGCCTGGGGACAGGCCGGTAATGAAAAACTGTTTTTT | CAWGQAGNEKLFF
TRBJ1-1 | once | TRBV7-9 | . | TGTGCCAGCAGCAAAAGTGGGGGCACTGAAGCTTTCTTT | CASSKSGGTEAFF
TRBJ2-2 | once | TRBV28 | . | TGTGCCAGCAGCCGCGGACAGAACACCGGGGAGCTGTTTTTT | CASSRGQNTGELFF
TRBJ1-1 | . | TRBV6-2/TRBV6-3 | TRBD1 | TGTGCCAGCAGTTACCAACCGGGACAGGGCCTGAACACTGAAGCTTTCTTT | CASSYQPGQGLNTEAFF
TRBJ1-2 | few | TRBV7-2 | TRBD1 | TGTGCCAGCAGCTTTTGGCAGGGGGCGGGTGGCTACACCTTC | CASSFWQGAGGYTF
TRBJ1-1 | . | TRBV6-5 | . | TGTGCCAGCAGCGGGGAGGGCACTGAAGCTTTCTTT | CASSGEGTEAFF
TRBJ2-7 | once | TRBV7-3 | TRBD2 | TGTGCCAGCAGCTTACTAGCGGGAGTAAGCGAGCAGTACTTC | CASSLLAGVSEQYF
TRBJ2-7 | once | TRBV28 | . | TGTGCCAGCAGTCTTGACTACGAGCAGTACTTC | CASSLDYEQYF
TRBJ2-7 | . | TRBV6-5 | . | TGTGCCAGCTCCGAATTCTACGAGCAGTACTTC | CASSEFYEQYF
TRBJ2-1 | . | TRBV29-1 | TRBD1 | TGCAGCGTTGGGGGCAGGGGGATCGATGAGCAGTTCTTC | CSVGGRGIDEQFF
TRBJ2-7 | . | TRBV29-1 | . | TGCAGTGGTGGGGCAGGCTCCTACGAGCAGTACTTC | CSGGAGSYEQYF
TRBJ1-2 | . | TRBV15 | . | TGTGCCACCAGCAGAGGAGCAGGCAACTATGGCTACACCTTC | CATSRGAGNYGYTF
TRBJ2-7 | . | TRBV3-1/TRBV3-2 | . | TGTGCCAGCAGCCAAGATTATGGCGTACTACGTACCTACGAGCAGTACTTC | CASSQDYGVLRTYEQYF
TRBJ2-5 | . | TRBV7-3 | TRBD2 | TGTGCCAGCAGCTTTAGCGGGGGAAACCAAGAGACCCAGTACTTC | CASSFSGGNQETQYF
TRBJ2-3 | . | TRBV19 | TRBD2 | TGTGCCAGTAGTAGGGCTAGCGGGCCGCCGACAGATACGCAGTATTTT | CASSRASGPPTDTQYF
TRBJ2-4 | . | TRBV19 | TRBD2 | TGTGCCAGTAGTTCAGGACTAGCGGGAAACATTCAGTACTTC | CASSSGLAGNIQYF
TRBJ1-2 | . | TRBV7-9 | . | TGTGCCAGCAGCTTATCGGGGGGCAGCTATGGCTACACCTTC | CASSLSGGSYGYTF
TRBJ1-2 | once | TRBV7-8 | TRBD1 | TGTGCCAGCAGCTTTAACAGGGGGCGCGGGGGAGGCTACACCTTC | CASSFNRGRGGGYTF
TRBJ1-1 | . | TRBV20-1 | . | TGCAGTGCTAGTACAGGGACCACTGAAGCTTTCTTT | CSASTGTTEAFF
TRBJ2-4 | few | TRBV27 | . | TGTGCCAGCAGTTCCTACCAGGGGGCCAAAAACATTCAGTACTTC | CASSSYQGAKNIQYF
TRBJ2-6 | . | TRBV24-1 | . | TGTGCCACCAGTGACAGGTTTTCTGGGGCCAACGTCCTGACTTTC | CATSDRFSGANVLTF
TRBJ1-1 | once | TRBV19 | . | TGTGCCAGTAGTATATATGTGGGCACTGAAGCTTTCTTT | CASSIYVGTEAFF